A single sample gave rise to the 2 T cell receptor beta chains below, sequenced in a study of blood T cell repertoires in COVID-19. Only in-frame clones appear in the TCRdb table, and some are missing; sequencing was by immunoSEQ multiplex PCR. The sample lists about 160,000 clones, 89% occurring once. The sequenced material came from peripheral blood. The receptors here all came from a man in his sixties with acute or convalescent COVID-19.

V and J are TRBV10-3 and TRBJ1-4, with D possibly TRBD1 on 5 matching bases. The V end lost 0 bases, the J end lost 8 bases, and 13 bases lay between the germline ends. CDR3 length equals 15 residues. The V gene's germline CDR1 is ENHRY and CDR2 SYGVKD. CDR3 sequence reads: CAISESRQREEKLFF. The CDR3 nucleotides read TGTGCCATCAGTGAGTCCAGACAGCGAGAGGAAAAACTGTTTTTT.

The V and J genes are TRBV14 and TRBJ2-7; D might be TRBD1 (5 bases). The CDR3 contains 13 residues. The V gene lost 1 base and the J gene lost 10 bases, with 14 bases spanning the gap. From germline, CDR1 is SGHDN and CDR2 FVKESK. DNA for the CDR3: TGTGCCAGCAGCCAAGGGGGTCTGGGGCTCCAGTACTTC. Translating gives CASSQGGLGLQYF.